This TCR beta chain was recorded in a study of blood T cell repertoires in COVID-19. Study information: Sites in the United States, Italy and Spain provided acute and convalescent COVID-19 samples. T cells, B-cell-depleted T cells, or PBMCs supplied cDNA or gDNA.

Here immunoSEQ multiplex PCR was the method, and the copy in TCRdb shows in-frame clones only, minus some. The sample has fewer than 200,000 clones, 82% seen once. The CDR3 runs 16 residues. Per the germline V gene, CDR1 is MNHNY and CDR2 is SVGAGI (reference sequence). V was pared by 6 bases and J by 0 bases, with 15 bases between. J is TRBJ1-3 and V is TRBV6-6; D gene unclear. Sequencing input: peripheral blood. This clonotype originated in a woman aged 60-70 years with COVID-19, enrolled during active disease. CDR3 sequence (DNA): TGTGCCAGCAGACCCCACCCTAAGAACTCTGGAAACACCATATATTTT. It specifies CASRPHPKNSGNTIYF.